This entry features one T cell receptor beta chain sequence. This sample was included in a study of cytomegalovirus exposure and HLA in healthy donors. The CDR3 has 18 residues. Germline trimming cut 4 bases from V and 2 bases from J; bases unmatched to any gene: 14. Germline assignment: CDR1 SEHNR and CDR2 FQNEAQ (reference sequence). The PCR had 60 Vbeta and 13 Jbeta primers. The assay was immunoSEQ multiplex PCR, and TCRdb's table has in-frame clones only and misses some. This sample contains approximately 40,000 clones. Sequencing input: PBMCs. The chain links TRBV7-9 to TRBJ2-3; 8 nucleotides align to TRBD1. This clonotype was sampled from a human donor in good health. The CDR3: CASSSTGEEPSFTDTQYF. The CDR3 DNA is TGTGCCAGCAGCTCGACAGGGGAGGAACCCTCTTTCACAGATACGCAGTATTTT.